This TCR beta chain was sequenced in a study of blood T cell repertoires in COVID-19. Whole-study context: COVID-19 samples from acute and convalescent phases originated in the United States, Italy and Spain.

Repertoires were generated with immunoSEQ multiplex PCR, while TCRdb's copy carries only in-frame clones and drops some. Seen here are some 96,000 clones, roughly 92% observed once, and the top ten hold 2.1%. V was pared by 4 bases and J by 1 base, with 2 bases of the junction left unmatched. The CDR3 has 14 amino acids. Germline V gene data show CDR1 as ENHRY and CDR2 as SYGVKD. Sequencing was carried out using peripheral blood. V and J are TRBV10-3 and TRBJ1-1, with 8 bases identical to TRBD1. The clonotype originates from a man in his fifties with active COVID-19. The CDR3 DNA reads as TGTGCCATCAGTGTGGGGACAGGGAACACTGAAGCTTTCTTT. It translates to CAISVGTGNTEAFF.